The 16 T cell receptor beta chains presented below share a single source sample, sequenced in a study of cytomegalovirus exposure and HLA in healthy donors. Researchers ran the PCR with 60 Vbeta and 13 Jbeta primers. The data were produced by immunoSEQ multiplex PCR, yet TCRdb's version contains in-frame clones alone and is incomplete. In all, the sample yields 150,000 to 200,000 clones. Material for sequencing was PBMCs. The receptor set was obtained from a man between 25 and 39 years old in good health and CMV-seronegative.

The chain uses TRBV5-1 and TRBJ2-7; 7 nucleotides align to TRBD1. After removal of 0 bases from V and 2 bases from J, the junction contained 5 bases not matched to a gene. The CDR3 has 15 residues. The V gene's germline CDR1 is SGHRS and CDR2 YFSETQ. The CDR3 reads CASSLDGTDAYEQYF. The CDR3 DNA sequence: TGCGCCAGCAGCTTGGATGGGACAGATGCCTACGAGCAGTACTTC.

Written as DNA, the CDR3 is TGTGCCAGCAGCTTAGTTGGAGGGGCAGGTGAAAAACTGTTTTTT. Protein sequence: CASSLVGGAGEKLFF. The rearrangement uses TRBV7-2 and TRBJ1-4, with D possibly matching TRBD1 (5 bases). The CDR3 consists of 15 residues. V shed 1 base and J shed 7 bases, with 13 bases lying between them. CDR1 and CDR2 (germline): SGHTA, FQGNSA.

V is TRBV30 and J is TRBJ2-1, with TRBD2 as a possible D gene (5 bases). The CDR3 length is 16 residues. Germline V gene data show CDR1 as GTSNPN and CDR2 as SVGIG (reference sequence). Deletions cut 0 bases from V and 3 bases from J, with 15 bases between. In nucleotides, the CDR3 is TGTGCCTGGAGTGTCCCTTTGGGTCGGGGCTACAATGAGCAGTTCTTC. Translating gives CAWSVPLGRGYNEQFF.

V and J are TRBV30 and TRBJ2-3; D is uncertain. The CDR3 extends over 15 amino acids. V lost 0 bases and J 0 bases, leaving 10 bases between the germline ends. Germline V lookup: CDR1 GTSNPN, CDR2 SVGIG (reference sequence). CDR3 DNA sequence: TGTGCCTGGAGTGTATCCCTGACTAGCACAGATACGCAGTATTTT. This sequence encodes CAWSVSLTSTDTQYF. Full variable domain (outside the CDR3, taken from reference TRBV30 and TRBJ2-3): SQTIHQWPATLVQPVGSPLSLECTVEGTSNPNLYWYRQAAGRGLQLLFYSVGIGQISSEVPQNLSASRPQDRQFILSSKKLLLSDSGFYLCAWSVSLTSTDTQYFGPGTRLTVL.

V and J are TRBV9 and TRBJ1-1; 8 bases agree with TRBD1. This CDR3 is 13 amino acids long. V lost 3 bases, J lost 6 bases, and 4 bases stayed unmatched. The germline gives CDR1 SGDLS, CDR2 YYNGEE. CDR3 sequence reads: CASSAGTGAEAFF. Here the CDR3 DNA reads TGTGCCAGCAGCGCAGGGACAGGTGCTGAAGCTTTCTTT.

The chain carries TRBV18 and TRBJ1-3; maybe TRBD1 (5 bases). This CDR3 spans 16 amino acids. Looked up from germline, CDR1 is KGHSH and CDR2 is LQKENI. V lost 1 base and J 0 bases, leaving 10 bases between the germline ends. The CDR3 region has the DNA TGTGCCAGCTCACCACTAGACAGTAGCTCTGGAAACACCATATATTTT. Protein sequence: CASSPLDSSSGNTIYF.

The chain has TRBV30 and TRBJ2-3; maybe TRBD2 (5 bases). Germline-derived CDR1 and CDR2 are GTSNPN and SVGIG (reference sequence). This CDR3 has 16 amino acids. V lost 2 bases to trimming and J lost 0 bases, with 15 bases between them. This CDR3 is CAWSNAAGTSTDTQYF. The DNA of the CDR3 is TGTGCCTGGAGTAACGCGGCGGGCACTAGCACAGATACGCAGTATTTT.

This rearrangement joins TRBV5-1 to TRBJ1-1, with D perhaps TRBD1 (6 bases). The germline CDR1 and CDR2 sequences are SGHRS and YFSETQ. The CDR3 spans 14 residues. The V end lost 0 bases, the J end lost 5 bases, and 11 bases lay between the germline ends. In DNA form, the CDR3 reads TGCGCCAGCAGCTTGGTAGGGGGTCGGACTGAAGCTTTCTTT. This sequence encodes CASSLVGGRTEAFF.

The rearrangement joins TRBV7-2 to TRBJ2-7; 15 bases map to TRBD2. The CDR3 is 16 amino acids. The germline V gene encodes CDR1 SGHTA and CDR2 FQGNSA. V lost 0 bases, J lost 8 bases, and 5 bases stayed unmatched. This CDR3 reads CASSLARTSGGVQQYF. CDR3 bases: TGTGCCAGCAGCTTAGCTCGGACTAGCGGGGGGGTACAGCAGTACTTC.

The chain recombines TRBV6-5 with TRBJ2-7, with unresolved D. Trimming left V 0 bases short and J 2 bases short, with 11 bases between. Germline V lookup: CDR1 MNHEY, CDR2 SVGAGI. The CDR3 is made up of 15 amino acids. CDR3 amino acids: CASSYSREPAYEQYF. As DNA, the CDR3 is TGTGCCAGCAGTTACTCGAGAGAACCCGCCTACGAGCAGTACTTC.

This chain uses TRBV7-9 with TRBJ2-5; 9 bases line up with TRBD2. The J call could be wrong; TRBJ2-7 is a better fit for the DNA end. The CDR3 spans 13 residues. Looked up from germline, CDR1 is SEHNR and CDR2 is FQNEAQ (reference sequence). In DNA, the CDR3 is TGTGCCAGCACCGCTAGCGGGGTCTACGAGCAGTACTTC. Its protein product is CASTASGVYEQYF.

V and J are TRBV7-9 and TRBJ1-5; D not certain. CDR3 length equals 13 residues. Per germline, CDR1 SEHNR and CDR2 FQNEAQ (reference sequence). V was trimmed by 6 bases and J by 6 bases, leaving 12 bases between them. CDR3 nucleotides: TGTGCCAGCAGAGGCCCATCAGGTCAGCCCCAGCATTTT. Amino acid sequence: CASRGPSGQPQHF.

In the case of this clone: Compared with germline, one end of the junction differs, possibly owing to a read error. This sample also contains other DNA sequences that code for the same CDR3. V and J are TRBV9 and TRBJ2-7, with 8 bases fitting TRBD2. Per germline, CDR1 SGDLS and CDR2 YYNGEE. There are 15 residues in the CDR3. The CDR3 sequence is CASSAEAGAAYEQYF. In nucleotides, the CDR3 is TGCGCCAGCAGCGCAGAAGCGGGGGCCGCCTACGAGCAGTACTTC.

This chain connects TRBV10-1 to TRBJ1-1; maybe TRBD1 (5 bases). Germline CDR1 and CDR2: WNHNN and SYGVQD (reference sequence). V was cut by 3 bases and J by 4 bases, with 15 bases left in between. CDR3 length equals 15 residues. DNA for the CDR3: TGCGCCAGCAGTGATTCTAGGGGCACGGGCACTGAAGCTTTCTTT. It is translated as CASSDSRGTGTEAFF.

V gene TRBV5-6 combines with J gene TRBJ2-7; tentative D call: TRBD2 (5 bases). This CDR3 region has 12 residues. V lost 5 bases and J lost 7, with 13 bases in between. From germline, CDR1 is SGHDT and CDR2 YYEEEE. The CDR3 protein is CASSWERGEQYF. The CDR3 bases are TGTGCCAGCAGTTGGGAGCGCGGGGAGCAGTACTTC. Full variable domain (rest looked up from reference TRBV5-6 and TRBJ2-7): DAGVTQSPTHLIKTRGQQVTLRCSPKSGHDTVSWYQQALGQGPQFIFQYYEEEERQRGNFPDRFSGHQFPNYSSELNVNALLLGDSALYLCASSWERGEQYFGPGTRLTVT.

The chain is built from TRBV15 and TRBJ2-1; 8 positions match TRBD1. Germline values: CDR1 LNHNV, CDR2 YYDKDF (reference sequence). This CDR3 has 16 residues. V trimming: 0 bases; J trimming: 5 bases; junction bases outside the gene matches: 6. CDR3 bases: TGTGCCACCAGCAGAGAAAGGACAGGGTCTAACAATGAGCAGTTCTTC. As protein: CATSRERTGSNNEQFF.